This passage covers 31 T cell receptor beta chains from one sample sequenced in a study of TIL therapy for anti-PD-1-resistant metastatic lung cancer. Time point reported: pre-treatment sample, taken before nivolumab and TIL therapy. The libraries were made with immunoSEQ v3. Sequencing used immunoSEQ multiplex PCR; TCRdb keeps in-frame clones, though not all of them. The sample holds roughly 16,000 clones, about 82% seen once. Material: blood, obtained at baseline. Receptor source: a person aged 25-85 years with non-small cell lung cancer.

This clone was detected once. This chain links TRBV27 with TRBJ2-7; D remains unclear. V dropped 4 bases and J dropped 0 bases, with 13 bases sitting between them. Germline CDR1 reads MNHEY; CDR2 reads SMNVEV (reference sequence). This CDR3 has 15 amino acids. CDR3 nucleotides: TGTGCCAGCAGTTCAGGTGCACCGAGCTCCTACGAGCAGTACTTC. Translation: CASSSGAPSSYEQYF.

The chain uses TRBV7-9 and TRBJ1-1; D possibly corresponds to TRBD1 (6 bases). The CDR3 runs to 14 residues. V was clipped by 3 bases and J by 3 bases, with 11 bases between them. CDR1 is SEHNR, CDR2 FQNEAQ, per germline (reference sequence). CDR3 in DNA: TGTGCCAGCAGCTTTAGGGGGGGAGACACTGAAGCTTTCTTT. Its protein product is CASSFRGGDTEAFF. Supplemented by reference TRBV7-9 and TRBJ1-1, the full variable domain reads DTGVSQNPRHKITKRGQNVTFRCDPISEHNRLYWYRQTLGQGPEFLTYFQNEAQLEKSRLLSDRFSAERPKGSFSTLEIQRTEQGDSAMYLCASSFRGGDTEAFFGQGTRLTVV.

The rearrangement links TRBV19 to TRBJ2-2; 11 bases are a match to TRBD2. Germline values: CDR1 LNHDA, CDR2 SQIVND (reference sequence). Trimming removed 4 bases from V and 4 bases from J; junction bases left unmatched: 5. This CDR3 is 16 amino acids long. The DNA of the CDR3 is TGTGCCAGTAGTAAGGGACTAGCGGCGACCACCGGGGAGCTGTTTTTT. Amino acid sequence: CASSKGLAATTGELFF.

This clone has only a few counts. Here the CDR3 DNA reads TGTGCCAGCAGCTTAGCGCCGTATTCACCCCTCCACTTT. It encodes CASSLAPYSPLHF. The gene calls are TRBV7-9 and TRBJ1-6; D uncertain. Germline lookup yields CDR1 SEHNR and CDR2 FQNEAQ (reference sequence). This CDR3 comprises 13 residues. Trimming took off 0 bases at V and 8 bases at J, with 5 bases between the two ends. Drawing the rest from reference TRBV7-9 and TRBJ1-6, the complete variable domain is DTGVSQNPRHKITKRGQNVTFRCDPISEHNRLYWYRQTLGQGPEFLTYFQNEAQLEKSRLLSDRFSAERPKGSFSTLEIQRTEQGDSAMYLCASSLAPYSPLHFGNGTRLTVT.

The CDR3 sequence is CASSKFIRTERFRSNQPQHF. In DNA form, the CDR3 reads TGTGCCAGCAGCAAATTTATCAGGACAGAGAGGTTTCGGAGCAATCAGCCCCAGCATTTT. The chain couples TRBV21-1 to TRBJ1-5; the table's TRBD1 call for D was not verified on the DNA. TRBV21-1 is a pseudogene. The CDR3 is made up of 20 amino acids.

This chain's CDR3 is CASSYAGTSGNEQFF. The CDR3 DNA reads as TGTGCCAGCAGTTACGCCGGGACTAGCGGAAATGAGCAGTTCTTC. This rearrangement joins TRBV6-5 to TRBJ2-1, with 11 bases aligning to TRBD2. From germline, CDR1 is MNHEY and CDR2 SVGAGI. The CDR3 covers 15 residues. V lost 2 bases to trimming and J lost 7 bases; unmatched junction nucleotides: 4.

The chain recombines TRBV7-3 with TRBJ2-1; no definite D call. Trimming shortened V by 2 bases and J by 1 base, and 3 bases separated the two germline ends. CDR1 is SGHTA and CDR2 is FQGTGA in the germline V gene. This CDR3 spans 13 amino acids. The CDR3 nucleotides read TGTGCCAGCAGCTTAGATTCCTACAATGAGCAGTTCTTC. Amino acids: CASSLDSYNEQFF.

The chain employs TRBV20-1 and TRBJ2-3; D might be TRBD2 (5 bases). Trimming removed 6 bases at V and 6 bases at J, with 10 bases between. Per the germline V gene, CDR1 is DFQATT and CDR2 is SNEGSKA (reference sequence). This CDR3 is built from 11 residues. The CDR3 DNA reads TGCAGTGCGACTACAAGGGATACGCAGTATTTT. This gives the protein CSATTRDTQYF.

The CDR3 is CSVEDLGTGTYNEQFF. CDR3 sequence (DNA): TGCAGCGTTGAAGATCTTGGGACTGGGACCTACAATGAGCAGTTCTTC. The chain is built from TRBV29-1 and TRBJ2-1; maybe TRBD2 (6 bases). V was clipped by 0 bases and J by 2 bases, with 14 bases between them. Germline lookup yields CDR1 SQVTM and CDR2 ANQGSEA. This CDR3 spans 16 amino acids.

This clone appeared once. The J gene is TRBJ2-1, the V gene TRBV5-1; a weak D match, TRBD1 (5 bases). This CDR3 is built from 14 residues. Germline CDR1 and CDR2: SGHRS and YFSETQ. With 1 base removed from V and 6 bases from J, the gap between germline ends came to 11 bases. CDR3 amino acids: CASSLIRGGNEQFF. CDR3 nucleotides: TGCGCCAGCAGCTTGATTAGGGGTGGCAATGAGCAGTTCTTC.

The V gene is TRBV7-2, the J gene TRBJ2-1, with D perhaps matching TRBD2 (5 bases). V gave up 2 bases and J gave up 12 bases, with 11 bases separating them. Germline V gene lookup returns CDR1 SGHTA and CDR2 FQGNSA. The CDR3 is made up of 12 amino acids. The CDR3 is CASSLMAGGQFF. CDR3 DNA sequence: TGTGCCAGCAGCTTAATGGCCGGAGGGCAGTTCTTC.

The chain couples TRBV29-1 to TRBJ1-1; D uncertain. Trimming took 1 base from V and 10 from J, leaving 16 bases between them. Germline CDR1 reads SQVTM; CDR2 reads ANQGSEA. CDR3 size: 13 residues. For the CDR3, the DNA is TGCAGCGTTGAAGGTTCTGGCCGAGTTGGAGCTTTCTTT. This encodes CSVEGSGRVGAFF.

Here the CDR3 reads CASSLIRAERVSGELFF. The CDR3 DNA is TGTGCCAGCAGCTTAATTAGGGCGGAGCGTGTGTCCGGGGAGCTGTTTTTT. The rearrangement joins TRBV7-9 to TRBJ2-2; D is uncertain. The germline V gene has CDR1 SEHNR and CDR2 FQNEAQ (reference sequence). CDR3 length: 17 amino acids. Trimming removed 2 bases from V and 6 bases from J, with 19 bases in between.

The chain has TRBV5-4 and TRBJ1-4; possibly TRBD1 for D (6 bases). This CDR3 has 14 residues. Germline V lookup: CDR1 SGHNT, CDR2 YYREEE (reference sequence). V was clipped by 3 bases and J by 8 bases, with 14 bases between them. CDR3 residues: CASSSTGLGEKLFF. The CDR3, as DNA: TGTGCCAGCAGCTCCACAGGGTTGGGAGAAAAACTGTTTTTT.

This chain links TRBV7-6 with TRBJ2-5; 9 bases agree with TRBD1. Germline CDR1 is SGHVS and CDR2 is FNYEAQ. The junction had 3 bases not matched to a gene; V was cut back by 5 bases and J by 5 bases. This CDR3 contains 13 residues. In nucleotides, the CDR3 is TGTGCCAGCAGCAGGGACAGGGCGGAGACCCAGTACTTC. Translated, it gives CASSRDRAETQYF.

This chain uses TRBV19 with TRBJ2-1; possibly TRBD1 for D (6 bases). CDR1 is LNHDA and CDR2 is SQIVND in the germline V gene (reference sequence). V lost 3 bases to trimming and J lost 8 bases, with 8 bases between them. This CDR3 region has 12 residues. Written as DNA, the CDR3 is TGTGCCAGTAGTATTGGGGGCCATGAGCAGTTCTTC. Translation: CASSIGGHEQFF.

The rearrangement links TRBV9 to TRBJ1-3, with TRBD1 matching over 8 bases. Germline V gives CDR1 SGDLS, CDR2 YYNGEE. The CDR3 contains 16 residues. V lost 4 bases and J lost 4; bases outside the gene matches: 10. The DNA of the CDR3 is TGTGCCAGCAGCTCAGGGACAGGAGGTTCGGGAAACACCATATATTTT. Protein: CASSSGTGGSGNTIYF.

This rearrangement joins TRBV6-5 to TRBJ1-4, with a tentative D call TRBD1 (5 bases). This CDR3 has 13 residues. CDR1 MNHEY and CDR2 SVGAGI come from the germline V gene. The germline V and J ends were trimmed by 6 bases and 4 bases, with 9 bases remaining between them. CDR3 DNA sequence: TGTGCCAGCAGCAGGGATTATAATGAAAAACTGTTTTTT. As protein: CASSRDYNEKLFF.

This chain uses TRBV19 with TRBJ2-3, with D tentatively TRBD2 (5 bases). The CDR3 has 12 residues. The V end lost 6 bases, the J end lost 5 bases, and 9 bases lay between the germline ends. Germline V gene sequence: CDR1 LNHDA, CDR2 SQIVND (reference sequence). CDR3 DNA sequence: TGTGCCAGTAGACAAAGCGGAGATACGCAGTATTTT. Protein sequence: CASRQSGDTQYF.

The CDR3 DNA follows: TGCGCCAGCAGCTTCCTATTCACAGGTGCTGGGGGTGGGGAGCAGTACTTC. As protein: CASSFLFTGAGGGEQYF. This sequence joins TRBV5-1 and TRBJ2-7; either TRBD1 or TRBD2 may supply D (5 bases each). Looked up from germline, CDR1 is SGHRS and CDR2 is YFSETQ. V lost 2 bases, J lost 7 bases, and 25 bases lay in between. This CDR3 is 17 amino acids long. The variable domain in full, completed from reference TRBV5-1 and TRBJ2-7, reads KAGVTQTPRYLIKTRGQQVTLSCSPISGHRSVSWYQQTPGQGLQFLFEYFSETQRNKGNFPGRFSGRQFSNSRSEMNVSTLELGDSALYLCASSFLFTGAGGGEQYFGPGTRLTVT.

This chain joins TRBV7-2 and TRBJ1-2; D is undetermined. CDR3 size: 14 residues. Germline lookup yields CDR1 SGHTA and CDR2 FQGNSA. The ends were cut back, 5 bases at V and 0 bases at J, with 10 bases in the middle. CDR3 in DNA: TGTGCCAGCAGCCTCGACGCAACTAACTATGGCTACACCTTC. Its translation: CASSLDATNYGYTF.

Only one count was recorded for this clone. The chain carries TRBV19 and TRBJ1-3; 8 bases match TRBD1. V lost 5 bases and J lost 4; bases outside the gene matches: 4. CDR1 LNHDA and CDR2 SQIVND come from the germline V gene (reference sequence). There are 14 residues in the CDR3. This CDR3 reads CASSRYRGGNTIYF. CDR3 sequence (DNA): TGTGCCAGTAGTCGTTACAGGGGGGGAAACACCATATATTTT.

The CDR3 sequence is CASSQEARTGGELFF. Written as DNA, the CDR3 is TGCGCCAGCAGCCAAGAAGCGCGTACAGGGGGGGAGCTGTTTTTT. The chain employs TRBV4-1 and TRBJ2-2, with TRBD1 as a possible D gene (6 bases). The germline V and J ends were trimmed by 0 bases and 8 bases, with 13 bases remaining between them. CDR3 length: 15 amino acids. Germline V gives CDR1 MGHRA, CDR2 YSYEKL.

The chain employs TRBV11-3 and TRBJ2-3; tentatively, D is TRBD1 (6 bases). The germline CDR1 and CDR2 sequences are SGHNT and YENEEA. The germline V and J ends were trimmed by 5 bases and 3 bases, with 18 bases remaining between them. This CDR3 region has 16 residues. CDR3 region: CASSQGQGRLTDTQYF. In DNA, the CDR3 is TGTGCCAGCAGCCAGGGCCAGGGGAGACTGACAGATACGCAGTATTTT.

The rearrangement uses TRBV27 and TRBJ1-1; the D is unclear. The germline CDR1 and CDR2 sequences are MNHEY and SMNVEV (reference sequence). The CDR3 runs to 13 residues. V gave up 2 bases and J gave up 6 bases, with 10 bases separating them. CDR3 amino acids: CASSLEGVSEAFF. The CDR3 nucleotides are TGTGCCAGCAGTTTAGAAGGTGTGTCTGAAGCTTTCTTT.

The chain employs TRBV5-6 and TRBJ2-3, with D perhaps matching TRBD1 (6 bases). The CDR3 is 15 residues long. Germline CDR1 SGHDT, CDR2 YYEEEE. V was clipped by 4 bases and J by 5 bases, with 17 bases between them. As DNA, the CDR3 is TGTGCCAGCAGCCCGACCACAGGGTTGAAAGATACGCAGTATTTT. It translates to CASSPTTGLKDTQYF.

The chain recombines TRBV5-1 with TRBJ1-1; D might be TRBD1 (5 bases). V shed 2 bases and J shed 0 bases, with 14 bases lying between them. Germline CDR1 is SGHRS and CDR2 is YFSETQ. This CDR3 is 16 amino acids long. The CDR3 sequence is CASSLDQGTMNTEAFF. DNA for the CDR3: TGCGCCAGCAGCTTAGATCAGGGAACTATGAACACTGAAGCTTTCTTT.

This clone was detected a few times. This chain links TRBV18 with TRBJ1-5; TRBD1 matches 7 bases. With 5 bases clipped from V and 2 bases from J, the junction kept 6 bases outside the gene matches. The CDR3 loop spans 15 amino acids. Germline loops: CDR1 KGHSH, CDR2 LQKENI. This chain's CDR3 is CASSARTGRNQPQHF. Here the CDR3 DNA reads TGTGCCAGCTCAGCGCGGACAGGTCGCAATCAGCCCCAGCATTTT.

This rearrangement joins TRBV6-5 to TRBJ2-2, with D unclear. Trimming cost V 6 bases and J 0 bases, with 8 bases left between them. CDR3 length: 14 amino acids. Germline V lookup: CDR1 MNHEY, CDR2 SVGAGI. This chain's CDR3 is CASRVSTNTGELFF. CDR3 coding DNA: TGTGCCAGCAGGGTCAGCACGAACACCGGGGAGCTGTTTTTT.

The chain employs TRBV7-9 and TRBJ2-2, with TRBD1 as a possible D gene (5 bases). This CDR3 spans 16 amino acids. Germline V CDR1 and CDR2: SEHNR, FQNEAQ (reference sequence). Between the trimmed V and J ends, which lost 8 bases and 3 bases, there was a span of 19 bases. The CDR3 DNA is TGTGCCAGCGCCCGACAGACCCAAGGTTACACCGGGGAGCTGTTTTTT. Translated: CASARQTQGYTGELFF.

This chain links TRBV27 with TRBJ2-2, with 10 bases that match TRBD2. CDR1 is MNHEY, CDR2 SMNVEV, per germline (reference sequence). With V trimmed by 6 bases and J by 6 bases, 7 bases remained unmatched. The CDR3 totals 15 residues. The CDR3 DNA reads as TGTGCCAGCAGCGGGAGGCTAGCGGGAGCCGGGGAGCTGTTTTTT. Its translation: CASSGRLAGAGELFF.